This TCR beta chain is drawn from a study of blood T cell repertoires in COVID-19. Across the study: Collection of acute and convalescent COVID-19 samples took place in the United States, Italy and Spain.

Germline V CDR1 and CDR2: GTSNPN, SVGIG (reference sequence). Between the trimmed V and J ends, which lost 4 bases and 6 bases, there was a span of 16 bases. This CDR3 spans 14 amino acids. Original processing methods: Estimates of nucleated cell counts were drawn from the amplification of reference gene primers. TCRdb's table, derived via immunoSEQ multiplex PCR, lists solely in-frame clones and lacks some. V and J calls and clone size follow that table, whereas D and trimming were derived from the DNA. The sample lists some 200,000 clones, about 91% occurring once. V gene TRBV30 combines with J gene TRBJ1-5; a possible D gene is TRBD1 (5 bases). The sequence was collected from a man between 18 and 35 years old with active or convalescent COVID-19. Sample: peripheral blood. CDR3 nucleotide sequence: TGTGCCTGGAATCCCGGGACCGGGGGTCAGCCCCAGCATTTT. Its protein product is CAWNPGTGGQPQHF. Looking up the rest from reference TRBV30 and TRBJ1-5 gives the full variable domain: SQTIHQWPATLVQPVGSPLSLECTVEGTSNPNLYWYRQAAGRGLQLLFYSVGIGQISSEVPQNLSASRPQDRQFILSSKKLLLSDSGFYLCAWNPGTGGQPQHFGDGTRLSIL.